A single T cell receptor (beta chain) is shown here with its context. Its antigen is still unknown. No much larger clonotype is one base removed from it; base qualities were not supplied. From each donor, a single peripheral blood sample of around 120 mL on average was drawn into heparinised tubes. A BD FACSAria II and a panel including CD45RO, CCR7, CD25, CD127, CD95 and CD27 were used to sort naive, central memory, regulatory and stem cell-like memory CD4+ T cells. Purity was above 95% for every sorted population. Right away, PBMCs were isolated by Lymphoprep density gradient centrifugation and were stained directly, with no culture step. So that batch effects would be minimized, each experiment stained and sorted samples in pairs, pairing one healthy donor with one patient. This record comes from a study of beta chain features in type 1 diabetes (dated by TCRdb to the late 2010s). Regarding the study in general: Mean age, gender distribution, total cell number and subset yield did not differ between patients and healthy donors. A total of around 110,000,000 sorted cells were examined across all samples, and RNA yield correlated strongly with the number of cells per subset. The study compared TCRB repertoires of sorted circulating CD4+ T cell subsets between recently diagnosed type 1 diabetes patients and matched healthy donors. Regulatory and stem cell-like memory subsets were obtained from only 8 patients and about eight healthy donors, while naive and central memory subsets were obtained from all 28 donors.

CDR1 LGHNT and CDR2 FRNRAP were looked up in the germline V gene. From cysteine to phenylalanine, the CDR3 is 12 amino acids long. CDR3 DNA is the only sequence kept; it has 36 bases, read in frame from the first base. Trimming at the junction amounts to 3 bases on V and 8 bases on J, and the germline ends lie 10 bases apart. Findings and caveats that apply to the study as a whole: At VDJ recombination sites, type 1 diabetes patients had fewer insertions and more deleted nucleotides, which implies abnormalities in thymic rearrangement. Because cDNA was sequenced instead of genomic DNA, activated cells with high expression could be over-represented, although the groups did not differ in activation or CD3 levels. In all four CD4+ subsets, TCRB CDR3 length was moderately but significantly shorter in type 1 diabetes patients. HLA sub-analyses involved small numbers of individuals, so any influence of HLA type on TCRB rearrangement remained unresolved. The naive, central memory and regulatory TCRB repertoires appeared to resemble one another more closely among patients than among healthy donors. PCR might favor shorter templates, but patient and control samples were amplified and corrected together, so any skew would affect both groups equally.

The entire isolated RNA was reverse transcribed using the High Capacity cDNA Reverse Transcription Kit, and thus expressed TCRB transcripts were sequenced. Naive, central memory and regulatory T cell samples underwent deep immunoSEQ sequencing, averaging around 4 million total reads per sample. Sorted cells were lysed in RLT buffer and RNA was extracted with DNase-treated RNeasy Micro or Mini kits, depending on cell number. To prevent cross-contamination, every cell subset was processed on its own, while patient and healthy donor samples were processed together. Using the immunoSEQ multiplex PCR, TCRB sequences were amplified from cDNA into 87-bp fragments spanning the CDR3 region. Sequencing of the amplicons was done on the Illumina HiSeq platform. Turning to the authors' computational methods: Synthetic template baselines were used to correct PCR bias computationally, reads within Hamming distance 2 were collapsed together, and singletons that could not be merged were discarded. By aligning reads against IMGT, V, D and J genes, CDR3 length, and insertions or deletions at six rearrangement sites were assigned. Within each subset, clonotype counts were normalized to sorted cell number, and only after that were true diversity and Gini coefficients computed with the tcR R package. Repertoire sharing was quantified using the overlap coefficient calculated on TCRB nucleotide sequences. As a proxy for the pre-selection repertoire, out-of-frame TCRB sequences from naive cells were analyzed. In TCRdb, the immuneACCESS table is reduced to in-frame sequences with V and J assigned. These tables do not hold every clone; where another copy was compared, an unresolved V gene accounts for under half, and the others remain unexplained. V, J and clone size are taken as reported in that table, and D and trimming were inferred from the DNA itself. The sample table holds about 740,000 clones, of which about an eighth were seen once. Approximately 0.021% of the sample is held by the ten biggest clonotypes.

This TCR was sampled from a man aged 18 to 30 with type 1 diabetes. The chain couples TRBV12-5 to TRBJ1-2, with no reliable assignment of the D segment. The sequenced sample was naive CD4+ T cells from blood. This sample's cell subset or site label indicates: true naive CD4+ T cells. The CDR3 region: CASGLAGGGYTF. The sequenced DNA: TGTGCTAGTGGTTTAGCAGGAGGAGGCTACACCTTC.